This is a list of T cell receptor beta chains from one sample in a study of radiation and T cells in renal cell carcinoma. TCRdb's table, derived via immunoSEQ multiplex PCR, lists solely in-frame clones and lacks some. The sample lists 100,000 to 150,000 clones; 88% were seen once. Source: blood, taken from a patient whose treatment included radiotherapy and nephrectomy. All receptors come from a woman in her 70s with renal cell carcinoma. Each CDR3 is given with its conserved first and last residue. The D gene is left open where the match is weak. The size of a clone is reported for some rows only, either as once, few or many, or as a class for expanded clones.

v_gene	abundance	d_gene	j_gene	CDR3nt	CDR3aa
TRBV27	-	-	TRBJ1-1	TGTGCCAGCAGTTTAGGGCGGAGGGGTGAAGCTTTCTTT	CASSLGRRGEAFF
TRBV5-1	-	-	TRBJ2-3	TGCGCCAGCGCCCTCACAGATACGCAGTATTTT	CASALTDTQYF
TRBV15	-	-	TRBJ2-5	TGTGCCACCAGCAGAGGCTCAGATTCTGGAGAGACCCAGTACTTC	CATSRGSDSGETQYF
TRBV5-1	once	TRBD2	TRBJ2-3	TGCGCCAGCAGCTTTAGCGGGGTCACAGATACGCAGTATTTT	CASSFSGVTDTQYF
TRBV4-3	-	-	TRBJ1-6	TGCGCCAGCAGCCAAGGCAATAATTCACCCCTCCACTTT	CASSQGNNSPLHF
TRBV6-1	-	TRBD1	TRBJ2-2	TGTGCCAGCAAATCGGGACAGTCGAACACCGGGGAGCTGTTTTTT	CASKSGQSNTGELFF
TRBV18	-	TRBD1	TRBJ1-3	TGTGCCAGCTCACCACGGACAGGGGGCCTAGGATCCGAAAATGGAAACACCATATATTTT	CASSPRTGGLGSENGNTIYF
TRBV7-9	-	-	TRBJ1-4	TGTGCCAGCAGCCCGGACAGTGCAACTAATGAAAAACTGTTTTTT	CASSPDSATNEKLFF
TRBV6-5	-	-	TRBJ2-3	TGTGCCAGCAGGCTACTAGGCACAGATACGCAGTATTTT	CASRLLGTDTQYF
TRBV29-1	once	-	TRBJ2-7	TGCAGCGTAGCTGGCCCCGGGAGTACCCACGAGCAGTACTTC	CSVAGPGSTHEQYF
TRBV7-8	-	-	TRBJ1-5	TGTGCCAGCAGAGCCAGGGGTGGACAGCCCCAGCATTTT	CASRARGGQPQHF
TRBV9	-	TRBD1	TRBJ1-1	TGTGCCAGCAGCGTAGTCGGACAGGGGATAGCTGAAGCTTTCTTT	CASSVVGQGIAEAFF
TRBV27	once	TRBD2	TRBJ2-7	TGTGCCAGCAGTTTACGGGTAGCGGGGGCCTACGAGCAGTACTTC	CASSLRVAGAYEQYF
TRBV4-1	-	-	TRBJ1-2	TGCGCCAGCAGCCTCCTTGGGGGGCCCTATGGCTACACCTTC	CASSLLGGPYGYTF
TRBV6-6	-	TRBD1	TRBJ1-2	TGTGCCAGCAGCACGAGGACAGGTATAAATGGCTACACCTTC	CASSTRTGINGYTF
TRBV5-1	-	-	TRBJ1-2	TGCGCCAGCAGTAGAGACACCGCCGGGACAACCTATGGCTACACCTTC	CASSRDTAGTTYGYTF
TRBV11-3	-	-	TRBJ2-6	TGTGCCAGCAGCCGACAGTCTGGGGCCAACGTCCTGACTTTC	CASSRQSGANVLTF
TRBV7-2	-	TRBD2	TRBJ2-7	TGTGCCAGCAGCTCTAGCGGGTCGACCTACGAGCAGTACTTC	CASSSSGSTYEQYF
TRBV19	-	-	TRBJ1-4	TGTGCCAGTGCTGACAGGCGGGGGGATGAAAAACTGTTTTTT	CASADRRGDEKLFF
TRBV6-5	-	TRBD1	TRBJ1-2	TGTGCCAGCAGTTATCCAGGGGGCGAAGGCTACACCTTC	CASSYPGGEGYTF
TRBV6-1	-	TRBD2	TRBJ2-1	TGTGCCAGCAGTGAAGCGCTTCCGACGGGGAGGGCCCGAGACAATGAGCAGTTCTTC	CASSEALPTGRARDNEQFF
TRBV6-6	-	TRBD2	TRBJ2-7	TGTGCCAGCAGTTACCCTACCATAGCGGGGAGGGAGCAGTACTTC	CASSYPTIAGREQYF
TRBV7-8	-	TRBD2	TRBJ2-3	TGTGCCAGCAGCTTAATTCTCTGGCGGGGGACCGGAGATACGCAGTATTTT	CASSLILWRGTGDTQYF
TRBV19	-	TRBD1	TRBJ1-2	TGTGCCAGTAGTCCAGACAGGGGATCCTATGGCTACACCTTC	CASSPDRGSYGYTF
TRBV11-2	-	-	TRBJ2-2	TGTGCCAGCAGCTTAGGGACACTTCTTGTCGGGGAGCTGTTTTTT	CASSLGTLLVGELFF
TRBV7-6	-	TRBD1	TRBJ2-2	TGTGCCAGCAGTTCCGGTCAACAGGGGGGCCGGGAGCTGTTTTTT	CASSSGQQGGRELFF
TRBV7-7	-	TRBD2	TRBJ2-3	TGTGCTAGCAGCTTAGCGGGGCGGGACACGCAGTATTTT	CASSLAGRDTQYF
TRBV5-1	-	-	TRBJ2-3	TGCGCCAGCAGGGTGGCCGGGGACCCAGATACGCAGTATTTT	CASRVAGDPDTQYF
TRBV7-9	-	-	TRBJ2-7	TGTGCCAGCAGCTTGGGTCACACCAAGGAGGAGCAGTACTTC	CASSLGHTKEEQYF
TRBV10-3	few	-	TRBJ1-1	TGTGCCATCAGTACCAACACGAACACTGAAGCTTTCTTT	CAISTNTNTEAFF
TRBV4-2	-	-	TRBJ1-4	TGTGCCAGCAGCCAAGAGGTCCCGGACAGTCCTAATGAAAAACTGTTTTTT	CASSQEVPDSPNEKLFF
TRBV5-4	-	-	TRBJ2-3	TGTGCCAGCAGCTTGGAGGGGGGCCGCACAGATACGCAGTATTTT	CASSLEGGRTDTQYF
TRBV19	-	-	TRBJ1-5	TGTGCCAGTACCCTTGTGGGAAGCAATCAGCCCCAGCATTTT	CASTLVGSNQPQHF
TRBV29-1	once	-	TRBJ1-5	TGCAGCGTTGGTTTGGGGAATCAGCCCCAGCATTTT	CSVGLGNQPQHF
TRBV7-2	-	-	TRBJ2-3	TGTGCCAGCAGCCAGGAGGGACGGACCACAGATACGCAGTATTTT	CASSQEGRTTDTQYF
TRBV5-1	-	-	TRBJ1-4	TGCGCCAGCAGCTTGGAGGGTAATGAAAAACTGTTTTTT	CASSLEGNEKLFF
TRBV5-1	-	-	TRBJ2-1	TGCGCCAGCAGCGGGGGGAATACCTACAATGAGCAGTTCTTC	CASSGGNTYNEQFF
TRBV10-2	-	TRBD1	TRBJ2-7	TGCGCCAGCAGTGGATCCGGACAGGGCAAGTACTACGAGCAGTACTTC	CASSGSGQGKYYEQYF
TRBV7-6	-	TRBD1	TRBJ2-1	TGTGCCAGCAGCTTAGGACAGGGTGGTGAGCAGTTCTTC	CASSLGQGGEQFF
TRBV7-2	-	TRBD1	TRBJ1-2	TGTGCCAGCAGCTTAGATCCGAAGGGGGCCGGGGGCTACACCTTC	CASSLDPKGAGGYTF
TRBV7-9	-	-	TRBJ2-7	TGTGCCAGCAGCTTACATGGAGACTACGAGCAGTACTTC	CASSLHGDYEQYF
TRBV7-9	-	-	TRBJ1-3	TGTGCCAGCAGCCGACAGGCGGTCGGAAACACCATATATTTT	CASSRQAVGNTIYF
TRBV7-3	-	TRBD2	TRBJ2-1	TGTGCCAGCAGCCCTCGGGGGGGCTATGATGAGCAGTTCTTC	CASSPRGGYDEQFF
TRBV13	-	-	TRBJ2-3	TGTGCCAGCAGCTTAATGGGAAAGATCGCAGATACGCAGTATTTT	CASSLMGKIADTQYF
TRBV28	-	-	TRBJ1-1	TGTGCCAGCAGCGCAGGGGAGTTAAACACTGAAGCTTTCTTT	CASSAGELNTEAFF
TRBV11-2	-	-	TRBJ2-7	TGTGCCTCCAGGGGGCTAGCGGAGAGCTCCTACGAGCAGTACTTC	CASRGLAESSYEQYF
TRBV6-1	-	-	TRBJ2-7	TGTGCCAGCAGTGAAACATGGGGCACCTACTACGAGCAGTACTTC	CASSETWGTYYEQYF
TRBV19	-	-	TRBJ1-2	TGTGCCAGTACCCGGCAGGCAACCTATGGCTACACCTTC	CASTRQATYGYTF
TRBV5-4	once	-	TRBJ2-2	TGTGCCAGCAGCCGTTCGGCGGAGCGCACCGGGGAGCTGTTTTTT	CASSRSAERTGELFF
TRBV11-2	-	-	TRBJ2-7	TGTGCCAGCAGCCGAGAGCGGGTTACCTACGAGCAGTACTTC	CASSRERVTYEQYF
TRBV29-1	-	-	TRBJ2-6	TGCAGCATTCGTTGGGGTCAGGGGCGCGGGGCCAACGTCCTGACTTTC	CSIRWGQGRGANVLTF
TRBV7-3	-	TRBD1	TRBJ1-1	TGTGCCAGCAGCAAGGACAGGGGGCTCACTGAAGCTTTCTTT	CASSKDRGLTEAFF
TRBV18	once	-	TRBJ1-4	TGTGCCAGCTCACCTGGGTCATCAGGGATTGAAAAACTGTTTTTT	CASSPGSSGIEKLFF
TRBV9	-	-	TRBJ2-3	TGTGCCAGCAGTCGAGGCACAGATACGCAGTATTTT	CASSRGTDTQYF
TRBV5-1	-	TRBD2	TRBJ2-3	TGCGCCAGCAGCTTGGTAGCGGGGGAAACAGATACGCAGTATTTT	CASSLVAGETDTQYF